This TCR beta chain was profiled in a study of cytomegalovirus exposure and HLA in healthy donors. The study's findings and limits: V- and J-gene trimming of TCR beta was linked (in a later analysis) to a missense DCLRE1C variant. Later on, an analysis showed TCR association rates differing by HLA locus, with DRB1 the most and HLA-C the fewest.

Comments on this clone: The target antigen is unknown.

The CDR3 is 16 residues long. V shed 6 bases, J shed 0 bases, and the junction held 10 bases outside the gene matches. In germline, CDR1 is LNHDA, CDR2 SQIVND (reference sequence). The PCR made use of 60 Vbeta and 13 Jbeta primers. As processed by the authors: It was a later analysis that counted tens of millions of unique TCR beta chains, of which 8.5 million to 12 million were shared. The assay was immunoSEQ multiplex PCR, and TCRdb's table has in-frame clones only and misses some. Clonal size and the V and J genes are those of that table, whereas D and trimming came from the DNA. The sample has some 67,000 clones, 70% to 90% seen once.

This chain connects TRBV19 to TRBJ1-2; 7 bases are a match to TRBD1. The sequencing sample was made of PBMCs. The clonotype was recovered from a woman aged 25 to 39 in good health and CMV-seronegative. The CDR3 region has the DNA TGTGCCAGTAGCCACTTACAGGGGAGGACTAACTATGGCTACACCTTC. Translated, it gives CASSHLQGRTNYGYTF.